This record looks at one TCR beta chain sequence and its context. Looked up from germline, CDR1 is DFQATT and CDR2 is SNEGSKA (reference sequence). CDR3 length: 11 residues. The V end lost 5 bases, the J end lost 7 bases, and 12 bases lay between the germline ends. The sample comes from a study of glioma-infiltrating T cells after dendritic cell vaccination. Produced via immunoSEQ multiplex PCR; TCRdb's table is partial and in-frame only. The sample has more than 95,000 clones, about 90% seen once; the top ten hold over 2.5%. As for time point: after dendritic cell vaccination, including at tumor progression/relapse. Selection required adequate fresh-frozen tumor tissue plus more than two years' survival data.

The starting material was blood, obtained after dendritic cell vaccination. The chain employs TRBV20-1 and TRBJ2-7; D call uncertain. The sequence derives from a human donor with glioblastoma. The CDR3 bases are TGCAGTGCTGGCAGTTCCGGGGAGCAGTACTTC. Residues: CSAGSSGEQYF.